The 30 T cell receptor beta chains in this list originate from one sample, sequenced in a study of T cell responses to AZD1222 COVID-19 vaccine. Libraries were prepared by immunoSEQ multiplex PCR; TCRdb keeps only in-frame clonotypes and omits some of them. Found here are about 100,000 clones, around 87% of them singletons; the top ten hold roughly 10%. The specimen was peripheral blood, collected 28 days after the second AZD1222 dose. Receptor source: an adult who received the AZD1222 COVID-19 vaccine.

V gene TRBV6-2 or TRBV6-3 combines with J gene TRBJ1-2; D gene uncertain. The germline V gene encodes CDR1 MNHEY and CDR2 SVGEGT. The CDR3 length is 15 residues. V shed 5 bases and J shed 0 bases, with 13 bases lying between them. The CDR3, as DNA: TGTGCCAGCAGTGACCAAGGGCATGCTAACTATGGCTACACCTTC. Amino acid sequence: CASSDQGHANYGYTF.

The genes are TRBV3-1 (or the pseudogene TRBV3-2) and TRBJ2-6, with 12 bases matching TRBD1. The CDR3 contains 20 residues. J was trimmed by 4 bases and V by 4 bases; bases with no gene match: 14. Germline assignment: CDR1 LGHDT and CDR2 YNNKEL (reference sequence). Here the CDR3 DNA reads TGTGCCAGCAGCCCGGAGAGACCGGGACAGGGGGCGAGAGGGGCCAACGTCCTGACTTTC. Its protein is CASSPERPGQGARGANVLTF.

This chain joins TRBV5-5 and TRBJ2-1; no firm D call. This CDR3 region has 15 residues. The V gene lost 0 bases and the J gene lost 0 bases, with 7 bases spanning the gap. Germline lookup yields CDR1 SGHKS and CDR2 YYEKEE (reference sequence). CDR3 coding DNA: TGTGCCAGCAGCTTGGTTGGAAACTCCTACAATGAGCAGTTCTTC. Residues: CASSLVGNSYNEQFF.

The chain combines TRBV27 with TRBJ2-2, with unresolved D. V shed 7 bases and J shed 4 bases, with 10 bases lying between them. CDR1 MNHEY and CDR2 SMNVEV come from the germline V gene (reference sequence). This CDR3 comprises 13 residues. The CDR3 spells CASIGFGTGELFF. The CDR3, as DNA: TGTGCCAGCATTGGGTTCGGCACCGGGGAGCTGTTTTTT.

The chain uses TRBV4-1 and TRBJ2-3; TRBD2 aligns across 14 bases. Germline V gene lookup returns CDR1 MGHRA and CDR2 YSYEKL. This CDR3 contains 18 residues. The V gene end was trimmed by 4 bases and the J gene end by 6 bases; junction bases not matched to a gene: 12. CDR3 sequence (DNA): TGCGCCAGCAGCCCCCCCGGACTAGCGGGGGGTACAAAGGATACGCAGTATTTT. This encodes CASSPPGLAGGTKDTQYF.

This sequence joins TRBV11-2 and TRBJ2-7, with TRBD2 matching 9 bases. V lost 1 base, J lost 13 bases, and 20 bases stayed unmatched. The CDR3 covers 17 residues. Germline lookup yields CDR1 SGHAT and CDR2 FQNNGV. CDR3 sequence (DNA): TGTGCCAGCAGCTTAGCCGAAGGTAAGTCGCGGGGGGGCAGGGGCTACTTC. This gives the protein CASSLAEGKSRGGRGYF.

The CDR3 nucleotides read TGTGCCAGCAGCTCATGGGCGACAGGCGGGAATCAGCCCCAGCATTTT. Its translation: CASSSWATGGNQPQHF. The rearrangement links TRBV7-9 to TRBJ1-5, with D perhaps TRBD1 (6 bases). The CDR3 length is 16 residues. Germline V lookup: CDR1 SEHNR, CDR2 FQNEAQ (reference sequence). The germline V and J ends were trimmed by 4 bases and 4 bases, with 17 bases remaining between them.

This chain uses TRBV27 with TRBJ1-2; D remains unclear. V was shortened by 6 bases and J by 6 bases, with 17 bases between the two germline ends. The germline V gene has CDR1 MNHEY and CDR2 SMNVEV (reference sequence). This CDR3 region has 14 residues. The CDR3 sequence is CASSNPFARNGYTF. In DNA, the CDR3 is TGTGCCAGCAGCAATCCTTTCGCCCGGAATGGCTACACCTTC.

This chain uses TRBV10-1 with TRBJ2-1, with D perhaps matching TRBD2 (6 bases). Per the germline V gene, CDR1 is WNHNN and CDR2 is SYGVQD (reference sequence). V was cut by 4 bases and J by 2 bases, with 21 bases left in between. This CDR3 spans 18 amino acids. In DNA form, the CDR3 reads TGCGCCAGCAGTGGGGGGAGGCCGGGTCCCCAGCCCTACAATGAGCAGTTCTTC. As protein: CASSGGRPGPQPYNEQFF.

The chain combines TRBV30 with TRBJ1-2; the D gene is possibly TRBD1 (6 bases). Germline CDR1 and CDR2: GTSNPN and SVGIG (reference sequence). V was cut by 3 bases and J by 5 bases, with 13 bases left in between. This CDR3 comprises 13 residues. CDR3 residues: CAWSGGQLYGYTF. CDR3 nucleotide sequence: TGTGCCTGGAGCGGGGGACAACTGTATGGCTACACCTTC.

This clone was detected a few times. The chain carries TRBV18 and TRBJ2-3, with 10 positions matching TRBD2. Germline V CDR1 and CDR2: KGHSH, LQKENI. This CDR3 contains 14 residues. V was clipped by 4 bases and J by 4 bases; unmatched bases: 2. CDR3 coding DNA: TGTGCCAGCTCACAACTAGCGGGGCCAGATACGCAGTATTTT. It encodes CASSQLAGPDTQYF.

This chain links TRBV28 with TRBJ1-1; D possibly corresponds to TRBD1 (5 bases). This CDR3 comprises 14 residues. The V and J ends lost 4 bases and 1 base respectively, with 10 bases between them. Looked up from germline, CDR1 is MDHEN and CDR2 is SYDVKM. The CDR3 DNA is TGTGCCAGCAGTTATTACAGGCGGAACACTGAAGCTTTCTTT. Translating gives CASSYYRRNTEAFF. Variable domain in full (rest from reference TRBV28 and TRBJ1-1): DVKVTQSSRYLVKRTGEKVFLECVQDMDHENMFWYRQDPGLGLRLIYFSYDVKMKEKGDIPEGYSVSREKKERFSLILESASTNQTSMYLCASSYYRRNTEAFFGQGTRLTVV.

This clone has just one count. The chain is built from TRBV6-2 or TRBV6-3 and TRBJ1-3, with a weak D call TRBD1 (6 bases). Trimming pared 4 bases from V and 1 base from J, leaving 8 bases between. Germline CDR1 is MNHEY and CDR2 is SVGEGT. There are 14 residues in the CDR3. The CDR3 sequence is CASSWQGSGNTIYF. Written as DNA, the CDR3 is TGTGCCAGCAGTTGGCAGGGGTCTGGAAACACCATATATTTT.

The chain uses TRBV19 and TRBJ2-7; 8 nucleotides match TRBD1. This CDR3 is 15 amino acids long. Per the germline V gene, CDR1 is LNHDA and CDR2 is SQIVND (reference sequence). V lost 5 bases, J lost 6 bases, and 12 bases stayed unmatched. This CDR3 reads CASSRTSTGTGEQYF. The CDR3 DNA reads as TGTGCCAGTAGTCGGACCTCGACAGGGACAGGCGAGCAGTACTTC.

V is TRBV3-1 (or the pseudogene TRBV3-2) and J is TRBJ2-1; D uncertain. Trimming removed 0 bases from V and 10 bases from J, with 4 bases in between. CDR1 is LGHDT and CDR2 is YNNKEL in the germline V gene (reference sequence). This CDR3 contains 11 residues. CDR3 sequence: CASSQDWEQFF. CDR3 nucleotides: TGTGCCAGCAGCCAAGACTGGGAGCAGTTCTTC.

This chain connects TRBV28 to TRBJ2-1, with 11 positions matching TRBD2. V lost 6 bases and J lost 4; bases outside the gene matches: 5. Germline V gene sequence: CDR1 MDHEN, CDR2 SYDVKM. The CDR3 loop spans 15 amino acids. This chain's CDR3 is CASSSGTSGYNEQFF. Here the CDR3 DNA reads TGTGCCAGCAGCTCCGGGACTAGCGGATACAATGAGCAGTTCTTC.

This clone was counted a single time. V and J are TRBV5-1 and TRBJ2-2, with 9 bases lining up with TRBD1. The ends lost 2 bases at V and 6 bases at J; junction bases unmatched: 5. CDR3 length: 15 residues. The germline V gene has CDR1 SGHRS and CDR2 YFSETQ. The CDR3 sequence: CASSFSGQGSGELFF. The DNA of the CDR3 is TGCGCCAGCAGCTTCTCGGGACAGGGATCCGGGGAGCTGTTTTTT. Full variable domain (rest looked up from reference TRBV5-1 and TRBJ2-2): KAGVTQTPRYLIKTRGQQVTLSCSPISGHRSVSWYQQTPGQGLQFLFEYFSETQRNKGNFPGRFSGRQFSNSRSEMNVSTLELGDSALYLCASSFSGQGSGELFFGEGSRLTVL.

This clone was recorded a few times. This chain connects TRBV7-9 to TRBJ2-7; 8 bases match TRBD1. The germline gives CDR1 SEHNR, CDR2 FQNEAQ (reference sequence). After removal of 1 base from V and 4 bases from J, the junction contained 0 bases not matched to a gene. The CDR3 is made up of 13 amino acids. The CDR3 DNA sequence: TGTGCCAGCAGCTTAGACAGGGGGTACGAGCAGTACTTC. Its translation is CASSLDRGYEQYF. The full variable domain, completed using reference TRBV7-9 and TRBJ2-7, is DTGVSQNPRHKITKRGQNVTFRCDPISEHNRLYWYRQTLGQGPEFLTYFQNEAQLEKSRLLSDRFSAERPKGSFSTLEIQRTEQGDSAMYLCASSLDRGYEQYFGPGTRLTVT.

This sequence joins TRBV18 and TRBJ2-3; D gene unclear. Trimming shortened V by 1 base and J by 6 bases, and 8 bases separated the two germline ends. In germline, CDR1 is KGHSH, CDR2 LQKENI. The CDR3 is 13 amino acids. This CDR3 reads CASSPQLTDTQYF. Written as DNA, the CDR3 is TGTGCCAGCTCACCACAACTCACGGATACGCAGTATTTT.

This rearrangement joins TRBV5-4 to TRBJ1-1; D is unresolved. Germline CDR1 SGHNT, CDR2 YYREEE (reference sequence). Trimming removed 4 bases from V and 1 base from J, with 11 bases in between. This CDR3 spans 14 amino acids. CDR3 sequence reads: CASSPDGPNTEAFF. CDR3 nucleotide sequence: TGTGCCAGCAGCCCGGACGGGCCGAACACTGAAGCTTTCTTT.

The rearrangement joins TRBV3-1 (or the pseudogene TRBV3-2) to TRBJ1-4; D remains ambiguous. This CDR3 spans 13 amino acids. Germline V gives CDR1 LGHDT, CDR2 YNNKEL (reference sequence). The ends were cut back, 0 bases at V and 11 bases at J, with 10 bases in the middle. This CDR3 reads CASSQDLEGKLFF. CDR3 bases: TGTGCCAGCAGCCAAGATCTAGAAGGGAAACTGTTTTTT.

V usage is TRBV5-4 and J usage is TRBJ1-6, with 7 positions matching TRBD1. Per the germline V gene, CDR1 is SGHNT and CDR2 is YYREEE (reference sequence). This CDR3 comprises 15 residues. With 0 bases clipped from V and 7 bases from J, the junction kept 4 bases outside the gene matches. Written as DNA, the CDR3 is TGTGCCAGCAGCTTGGCCGACAGGGCGAATTCACCCCTCCACTTT. Residues: CASSLADRANSPLHF.

This rearrangement joins TRBV3-1 (or the pseudogene TRBV3-2) to TRBJ1-1; possible D gene TRBD1, 5 bases. Germline CDR1 LGHDT, CDR2 YNNKEL (reference sequence). Trimming shortened V by 3 bases and J by 1 base, and 6 bases separated the two germline ends. The CDR3 is 13 residues long. In nucleotides, the CDR3 is TGTGCCAGCAGCCACACAGGGAACACTGAAGCTTTCTTT. This gives the protein CASSHTGNTEAFF.

This clone appeared once. The chain carries TRBV28 and TRBJ2-7, with 8 positions matching TRBD1. The CDR3 spans 14 residues. Germline loops: CDR1 MDHEN, CDR2 SYDVKM. V dropped 2 bases and J dropped 5; count of bases not matched to a gene: 5. The CDR3 spells CASSLRQGAHEQYF. In nucleotides, the CDR3 is TGTGCCAGCAGTTTAAGGCAGGGGGCCCACGAGCAGTACTTC.

V and J are TRBV18 and TRBJ1-5, with D possibly TRBD1 on 6 matching bases. Germline CDR1 and CDR2: KGHSH and LQKENI. This CDR3 spans 14 amino acids. The V end lost 6 bases, the J end lost 6 bases, and 15 bases lay between the germline ends. CDR3 amino acids: CASSSQGRGQPQHF. CDR3 nucleotides: TGTGCCAGCTCCTCCCAGGGGCGAGGTCAGCCCCAGCATTTT.

This clone occurred a few times. V usage is TRBV19 and J usage is TRBJ2-2; no clear D. V was clipped by 8 bases and J by 2 bases, with 3 bases between them. Germline-derived CDR1 and CDR2 are LNHDA and SQIVND (reference sequence). This CDR3 region has 11 residues. CDR3 amino acids: CASGNTGELFF. The CDR3 region has the DNA TGTGCCAGTGGAAACACCGGGGAGCTGTTTTTT.

This clone was detected only a few times. The V call is TRBV6-5, the J call TRBJ2-1, with TRBD2 as a possible D gene (6 bases). CDR1 is MNHEY and CDR2 is SVGAGI in the germline V gene. The V end lost 8 bases, the J end lost 10 bases, and 24 bases lay between the germline ends. This CDR3 contains 15 residues. The CDR3 nucleotides read TGTGCCAGCGGACTACGTGGGGGAGCCCTCCAGGAGCAGTTCTTC. Its translation: CASGLRGGALQEQFF.

The rearrangement links TRBV10-3 to TRBJ1-5; 9 nucleotides line up with TRBD1. CDR3 size: 15 residues. Germline values: CDR1 ENHRY, CDR2 SYGVKD. The V and J ends lost 2 bases and 7 bases, in that order; junction bases with no gene match: 6. The CDR3 region is CAISEGTGPHQPQHF. CDR3 sequence (DNA): TGTGCCATCAGTGAGGGGACAGGGCCCCACCAGCCCCAGCATTTT.

The chain has TRBV6-5 and TRBJ2-5; D is tentatively TRBD1 or TRBD2 (6 bases each). The CDR3 has 14 amino acids. CDR1 and CDR2 from the germline V gene are MNHEY and SVGAGI. Trimming removed 7 bases from V and 6 bases from J, with 18 bases in between. CDR3 amino acids: CASTELGGRKTQYF. CDR3 in DNA: TGTGCCAGCACAGAATTGGGGGGCCGAAAGACCCAGTACTTC.

The genes are TRBV10-3 and TRBJ2-3, with a weak D call TRBD2 (6 bases). Looked up from germline, CDR1 is ENHRY and CDR2 is SYGVKD. V lost 1 base and J lost 2, with 10 bases in between. The CDR3 covers 15 residues. This CDR3 is CAISELGGTTDTQYF. The CDR3 nucleotides read TGTGCCATCAGTGAGTTAGGAGGGACCACAGATACGCAGTATTTT.